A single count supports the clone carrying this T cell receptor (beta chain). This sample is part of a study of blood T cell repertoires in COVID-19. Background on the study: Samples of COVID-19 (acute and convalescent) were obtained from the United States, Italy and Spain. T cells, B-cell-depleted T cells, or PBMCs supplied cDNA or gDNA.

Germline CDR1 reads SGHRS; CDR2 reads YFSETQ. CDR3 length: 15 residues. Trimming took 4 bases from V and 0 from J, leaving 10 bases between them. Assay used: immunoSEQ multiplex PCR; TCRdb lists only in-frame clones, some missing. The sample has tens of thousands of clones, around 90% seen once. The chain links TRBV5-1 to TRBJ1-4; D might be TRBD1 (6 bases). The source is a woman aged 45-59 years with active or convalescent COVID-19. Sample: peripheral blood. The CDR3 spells CASSPRTATNEKLFF. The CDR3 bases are TGCGCCAGCAGCCCGCGGACAGCAACTAATGAAAAACTGTTTTTT.